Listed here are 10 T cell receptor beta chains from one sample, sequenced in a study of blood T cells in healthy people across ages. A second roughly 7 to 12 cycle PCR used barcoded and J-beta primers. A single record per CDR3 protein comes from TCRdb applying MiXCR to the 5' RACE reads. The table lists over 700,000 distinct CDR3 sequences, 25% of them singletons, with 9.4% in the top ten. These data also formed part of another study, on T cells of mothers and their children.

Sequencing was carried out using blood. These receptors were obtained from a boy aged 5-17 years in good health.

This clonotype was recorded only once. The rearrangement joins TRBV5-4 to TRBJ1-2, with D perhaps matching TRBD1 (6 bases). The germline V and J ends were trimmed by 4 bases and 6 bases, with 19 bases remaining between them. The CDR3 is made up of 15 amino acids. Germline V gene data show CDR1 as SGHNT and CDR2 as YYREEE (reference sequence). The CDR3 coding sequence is TGTGCCAGCAGCAAGGAACAGGGTGTCCAGGATGGCTACACCTTC. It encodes CASSKEQGVQDGYTF.

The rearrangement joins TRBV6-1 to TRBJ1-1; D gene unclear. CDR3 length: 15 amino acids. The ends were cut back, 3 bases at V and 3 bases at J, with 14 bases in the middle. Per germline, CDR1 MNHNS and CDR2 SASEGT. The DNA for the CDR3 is TGTGCCAGCAGTGAGAATAGGTTCGAGGACACTGAAGCTTTCTTT. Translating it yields CASSENRFEDTEAFF.

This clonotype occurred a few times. CDR3 sequence reads: CASRRQGAYGYTF. The CDR3 DNA reads TGTGCCAGCAGACGACAGGGTGCCTATGGCTACACCTTC. The chain employs TRBV6-5 and TRBJ1-2; 7 bases fit TRBD1. The CDR3 is made up of 13 amino acids. V lost 6 bases to trimming and J lost 4 bases; unmatched junction nucleotides: 5. Germline V gene lookup returns CDR1 MNHEY and CDR2 SVGAGI.

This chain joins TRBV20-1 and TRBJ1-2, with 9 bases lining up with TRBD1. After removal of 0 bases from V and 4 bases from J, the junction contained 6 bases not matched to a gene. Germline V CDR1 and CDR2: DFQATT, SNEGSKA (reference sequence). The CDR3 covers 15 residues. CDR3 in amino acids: CSARDPGQGVYGYTF. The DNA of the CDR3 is TGCAGTGCTAGAGACCCGGGACAGGGTGTCTATGGCTACACCTTC.

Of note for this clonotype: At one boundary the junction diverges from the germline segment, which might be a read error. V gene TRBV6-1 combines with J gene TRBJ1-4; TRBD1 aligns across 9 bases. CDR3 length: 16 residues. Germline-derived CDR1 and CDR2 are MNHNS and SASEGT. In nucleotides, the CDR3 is TGTGCCAGCAGTGATGACTGGACAGGGGATGGTGAAAAACCGTTTTTT. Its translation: CASSDDWTGDGEKPFF.

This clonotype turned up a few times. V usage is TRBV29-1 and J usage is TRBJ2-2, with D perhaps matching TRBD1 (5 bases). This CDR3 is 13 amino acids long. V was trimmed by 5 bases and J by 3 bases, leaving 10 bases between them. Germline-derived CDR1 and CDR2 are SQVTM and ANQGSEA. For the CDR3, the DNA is TGCAGCGTTACGGACAATGACACCGGGGAGCTGTTTTTT. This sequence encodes CSVTDNDTGELFF.

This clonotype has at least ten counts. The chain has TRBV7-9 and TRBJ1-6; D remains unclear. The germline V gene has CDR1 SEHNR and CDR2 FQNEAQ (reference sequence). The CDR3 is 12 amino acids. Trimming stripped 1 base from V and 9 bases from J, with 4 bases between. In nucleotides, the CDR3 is TGTGCCAGCAGCTTAGGTGGTTCACCCCTCCACTTT. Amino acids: CASSLGGSPLHF.

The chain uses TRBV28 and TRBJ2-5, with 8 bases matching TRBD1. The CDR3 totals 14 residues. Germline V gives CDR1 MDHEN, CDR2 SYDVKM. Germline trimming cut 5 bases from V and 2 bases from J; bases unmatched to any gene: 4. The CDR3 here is CASSTNRGQETQYF. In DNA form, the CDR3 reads TGTGCCAGCAGTACCAACAGGGGGCAAGAGACCCAGTACTTC.

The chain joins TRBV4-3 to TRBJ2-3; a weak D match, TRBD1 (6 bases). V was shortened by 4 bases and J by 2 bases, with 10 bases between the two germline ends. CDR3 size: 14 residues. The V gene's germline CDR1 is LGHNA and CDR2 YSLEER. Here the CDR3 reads CASSRDTFTDTQYF. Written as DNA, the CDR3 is TGCGCCAGCAGCCGGGACACTTTCACAGATACGCAGTATTTT.

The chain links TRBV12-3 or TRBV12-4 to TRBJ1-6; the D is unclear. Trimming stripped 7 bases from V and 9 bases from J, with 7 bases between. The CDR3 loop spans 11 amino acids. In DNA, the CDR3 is TGTGCCAGCACCGACGGTTCACCCCTCCACTTT. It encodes CASTDGSPLHF.